The rows below give T cell receptor beta chains drawn from one sample of a study of tumor-infiltrating lymphocytes in localized non-small cell lung cancer. Generated by immunoSEQ multiplex PCR, the TCRdb table keeps only in-frame clones and is missing some. The sample contains over 10,000 clones, 70% to 80% of which appear only once. The sequencing sample was made of lung tumor tissue. The source is a human donor with non-small cell lung cancer. CDR3s include the opening cysteine and the closing phenylalanine or tryptophan. A D gene is named only where the DNA matches it firmly. Size is stated for part of the rows, as once, few or many counts, or as a class when the clone is expanded.

d_gene | j_gene | v_gene | abundance | CDR3aa | CDR3nt
- | TRBJ1-1 | TRBV27 | once | CASSSLGQRANTEAFF | TGTGCCAGCAGTTCCCTTGGACAGCGGGCCAACACTGAAGCTTTCTTT
TRBD2 | TRBJ2-1 | TRBV4-3 | - | CASSQGSGGESSYNEQFF | TGCGCCAGCAGCCAAGGGAGCGGGGGGGAGAGCTCCTACAATGAGCAGTTCTTC
TRBD2 | TRBJ2-7 | TRBV5-1 | once | CASSLGYGRTYEQYF | TGCGCCAGCAGCTTAGGGTACGGGAGGACCTACGAGCAGTACTTC
TRBD2 | TRBJ2-3 | TRBV30 | few | CAWSEISGGLTDTQYF | TGTGCCTGGAGTGAAATTAGCGGGGGTCTCACAGATACGCAGTATTTT
TRBD2 | TRBJ2-7 | TRBV7-2 | - | CASSLAGLAGAHEQYF | TGTGCCAGCAGCTTAGCGGGATTAGCGGGGGCTCACGAGCAGTACTTC
TRBD1 | TRBJ2-7 | TRBV27 | - | CASSPGTGGYEQYF | TGTGCCAGCAGTCCCGGGACAGGGGGTTACGAGCAGTACTTC
TRBD2 | TRBJ2-3 | TRBV10-3 | - | CAISVGSGRAVDTQYF | TGTGCCATCAGTGTAGGTAGCGGGAGGGCCGTGGATACGCAGTATTTT
- | TRBJ1-5 | TRBV5-6 | - | CASSLPGPNQPQHF | TGTGCCAGCAGCTTACCGGGGCCCAATCAGCCCCAGCATTTT
- | TRBJ1-2 | TRBV5-8 | - | CASRWGWGNGYTF | TGTGCCAGCAGATGGGGTTGGGGCAATGGCTACACCTTC
TRBD1 | TRBJ2-5 | TRBV10-3 | - | CAISEGRGQETQYF | TGTGCCATCAGTGAAGGCAGGGGACAGGAGACCCAGTACTTC
- | TRBJ1-2 | TRBV7-8 | - | CASSQDNYGYTF | TGTGCCAGCAGCCAGGATAACTATGGCTACACCTTC
- | TRBJ2-2 | TRBV5-4 | few | CASSLVPTGELFF | TGTGCCAGCAGCTTGGTCCCCACCGGGGAGCTGTTTTTT
- | TRBJ2-7 | TRBV5-1 | - | CASSLHGATYEQYF | TGCGCCAGCAGCCTGCACGGGGCCACCTACGAGCAGTACTTC
TRBD1 | TRBJ1-1 | TRBV2 | once | CAGKRDRDTEAFF | TGTGCCGGCAAGCGGGACAGGGACACTGAAGCTTTCTTT
- | TRBJ1-1 | TRBV9 | - | CASSVRGRTEAFF | TGTGCCAGCAGCGTAAGGGGCCGCACTGAAGCTTTCTTT
- | TRBJ1-1 | TRBV5-1 | - | CASSSSSGQANTEAFF | -
- | TRBJ2-7 | TRBV11-2 | - | CASSLERQPTYEQYF | TGTGCCAGCAGCTTAGAAAGACAGCCCACCTACGAGCAGTACTTC
TRBD1 | TRBJ2-7 | TRBV5-1 | - | CASSLAVDRVYEQYF | TGCGCCAGCAGCTTGGCCGTGGACAGGGTTTACGAGCAGTACTTC
- | TRBJ2-7 | TRBV7-8 | - | CASSLLGGAGDEQYF | TGTGCCAGCAGCCTCTTAGGGGGGGCGGGCGACGAGCAGTACTTC
- | TRBJ2-7 | TRBV6-1 | - | CASSEIAYSSYEQYF | TGTGCCAGCAGTGAAATTGCGTATAGCTCCTACGAGCAGTACTTC
TRBD2 | TRBJ2-5 | TRBV7-8 | - | CASSRLPTGGRETQYF | TGTGCCAGCAGCCGGCTTCCAACGGGGGGGCGAGAGACCCAGTACTTC
- | TRBJ1-1 | TRBV7-2 | - | CASSARWGTEAFF | TGTGCCAGCAGCGCTCGGTGGGGCACTGAAGCTTTCTTT
TRBD2 | TRBJ2-7 | TRBV7-2 | - | CASSFSGWEEQYF | TGTGCCAGCAGTTTTAGCGGGTGGGAGGAGCAGTACTTC
- | TRBJ2-7 | TRBV7-2 | - | CASSLSGGGNYEQYF | TGTGCCAGCAGCCTCTCCGGGGGCGGTAACTACGAGCAGTACTTC
TRBD1 | TRBJ2-2 | TRBV5-1 | - | CASSSPTGQAAYTGELFF | TGCGCCAGCAGCTCGCCAACGGGACAGGCCGCCTACACCGGGGAGCTGTTTTTT
- | TRBJ1-1 | TRBV7-6 | - | CASSLDHGMNTEAFF | TGTGCCAGCAGCTTAGACCACGGGATGAACACTGAAGCTTTCTTT
- | TRBJ2-2 | TRBV10-1 | - | CASSDRTENTGELFF | TGCGCCAGCAGTGATCGGACAGAGAACACCGGGGAGCTGTTTTTT
- | TRBJ2-7 | TRBV7-2 | once | CASSASSYEQYF | TGTGCCAGCAGCGCCTCCAGTTACGAGCAGTACTTC
- | TRBJ2-2 | TRBV5-1 | - | CASSLDYLRTGELFF | TGCGCCAGCAGCTTAGACTACCTGCGCACCGGGGAGCTGTTTTTT
TRBD1 | TRBJ2-1 | TRBV7-8 | - | CASSSQPRGRSNEQFF | TGTGCCAGCAGCTCACAACCCAGGGGGCGCAGTAATGAGCAGTTCTTC
- | TRBJ2-7 | TRBV5-4 | - | CASSLGQSSYEQYF | TGTGCCAGCAGCTTGGGACAGAGCTCCTACGAGCAGTACTTC
- | TRBJ1-5 | TRBV7-9 | - | CASGGGTQPQHF | TGTGCCAGCGGAGGGGGGACTCAGCCCCAGCATTTT
TRBD1 | TRBJ2-2 | TRBV5-1 | - | CASSLDPQGRGTGELFF | TGCGCCAGCAGCTTGGACCCACAGGGGCGCGGGACCGGGGAGCTGTTTTTT
- | TRBJ1-1 | TRBV5-1 | once | CASSPYDGHPEAFF | TGCGCCAGCAGCCCGTATGACGGACACCCTGAGGCTTTCTTT
TRBD1 | TRBJ1-3 | TRBV6-5 | - | CASSRDSSGNTIYF | TGTGCCAGCAGTAGGGACAGCTCTGGAAACACCATATATTTT
- | TRBJ1-4 | TRBV10-3 | - | CAISEGQTTNEKLFF | TGTGCCATCAGTGAGGGCCAGACAACTAATGAAAAACTGTTTTTT
- | TRBJ1-1 | TRBV7-8 | few | CASSLGQSNTEAFF | TGTGCCAGCAGCTTAGGGCAGAGTAACACTGAAGCTTTCTTT
- | TRBJ1-5 | TRBV29-1 | - | CSVAGSTNQPQHF | TGCAGCGTGGCGGGAAGCACCAATCAGCCCCAGCATTTT
- | TRBJ1-2 | TRBV5-1 | - | CASAPQGSNYGYTF | TGCGCCAGCGCACCTCAGGGGTCTAACTATGGCTACACCTTC
- | TRBJ2-1 | TRBV6-9 | - | CASSYCRDGVNEQFF | TGTGCCAGCAGTTATTGCCGGGACGGAGTGAATGAGCAGTTCTTC
TRBD2 | TRBJ2-2 | TRBV18 | few | CASAAGVNTGELFF | TGTGCCAGCGCCGCGGGGGTGAACACCGGGGAGCTGTTTTTT
- | TRBJ1-2 | TRBV5-6 | - | CASSPGPGGINGYTF | TGTGCCAGCAGCCCGGGTCCGGGGGGGATTAATGGCTACACCTTC
- | TRBJ1-4 | TRBV9 | - | CASSVGGGPNEKLFF | TGTGCCAGCAGCGTAGGTGGAGGGCCTAATGAAAAACTGTTTTTT
TRBD2 | TRBJ2-1 | TRBV30 | - | CAWSESGINEQFF | TGTGCCTGGAGTGAGAGCGGGATCAATGAGCAGTTCTTC
- | TRBJ1-5 | TRBV29-1 | - | CSVMDSNQPQHF | TGCAGCGTTATGGACAGCAATCAGCCCCAGCATTTT
TRBD2 | TRBJ2-7 | TRBV7-6 | - | CASSLDAGGYEQYF | TGTGCCAGCAGCTTAGATGCGGGGGGCTACGAGCAGTACTTC
TRBD1 | TRBJ2-2 | TRBV28 | - | CASSPQPWTGDPNTGELFF | TGTGCCAGCAGTCCACAACCATGGACAGGGGACCCTAACACCGGGGAGCTGTTTTTT
TRBD2 | TRBJ2-2 | TRBV9 | - | CASSVDPSTTSGGTGELFF | TGTGCCAGCAGCGTAGACCCTTCCACTACATCGGGAGGCACCGGGGAGCTGTTTTTT
- | TRBJ2-7 | TRBV28 | few | CASSAGDLAYEQYF | TGTGCCAGCAGTGCAGGGGACCTTGCCTACGAGCAGTACTTC